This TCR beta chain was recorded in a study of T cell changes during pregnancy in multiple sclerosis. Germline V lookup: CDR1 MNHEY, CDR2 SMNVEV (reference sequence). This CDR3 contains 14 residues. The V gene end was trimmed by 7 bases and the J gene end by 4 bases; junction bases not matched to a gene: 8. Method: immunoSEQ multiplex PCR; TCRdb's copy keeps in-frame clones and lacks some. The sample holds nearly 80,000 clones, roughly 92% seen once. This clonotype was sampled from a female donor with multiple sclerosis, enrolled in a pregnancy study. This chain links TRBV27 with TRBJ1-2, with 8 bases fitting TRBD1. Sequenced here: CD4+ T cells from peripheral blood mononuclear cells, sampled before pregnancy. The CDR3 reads CASTTVTGGYGYTF. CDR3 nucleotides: TGTGCCAGCACCACTGTCACAGGGGGCTATGGCTACACCTTC.